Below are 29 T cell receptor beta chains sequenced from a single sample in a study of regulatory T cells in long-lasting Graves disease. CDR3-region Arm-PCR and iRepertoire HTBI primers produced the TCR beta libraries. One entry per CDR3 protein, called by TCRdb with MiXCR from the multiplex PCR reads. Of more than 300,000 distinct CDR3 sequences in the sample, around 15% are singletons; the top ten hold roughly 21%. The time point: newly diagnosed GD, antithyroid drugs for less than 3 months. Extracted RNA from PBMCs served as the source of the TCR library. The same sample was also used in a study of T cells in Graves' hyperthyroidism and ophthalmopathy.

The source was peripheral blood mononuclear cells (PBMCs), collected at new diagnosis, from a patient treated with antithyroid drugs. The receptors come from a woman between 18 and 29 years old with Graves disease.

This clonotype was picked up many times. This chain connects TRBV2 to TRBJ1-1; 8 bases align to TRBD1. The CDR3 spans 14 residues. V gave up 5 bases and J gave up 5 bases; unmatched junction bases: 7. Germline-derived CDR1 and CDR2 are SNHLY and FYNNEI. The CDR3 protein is CASSRTGWETEAFF. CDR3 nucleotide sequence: TGTGCCAGCAGTCGGACAGGGTGGGAGACTGAAGCTTTCTTT.

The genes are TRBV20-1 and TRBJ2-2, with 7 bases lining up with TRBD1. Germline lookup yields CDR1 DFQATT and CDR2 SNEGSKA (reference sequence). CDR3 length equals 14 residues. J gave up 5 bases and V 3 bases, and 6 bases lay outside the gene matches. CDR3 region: CSARSQGVTGELFF. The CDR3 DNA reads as TGCAGTGCTAGGTCCCAGGGGGTTACCGGGGAGCTGTTTTTT.

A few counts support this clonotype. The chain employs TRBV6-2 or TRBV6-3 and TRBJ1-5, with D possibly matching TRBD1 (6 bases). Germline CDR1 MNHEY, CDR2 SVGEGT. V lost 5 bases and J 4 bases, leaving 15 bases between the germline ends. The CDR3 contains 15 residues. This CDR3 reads CASSGGDTRNQPQHF. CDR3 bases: TGTGCCAGCAGTGGGGGGGACACTAGGAATCAGCCCCAGCATTTT.

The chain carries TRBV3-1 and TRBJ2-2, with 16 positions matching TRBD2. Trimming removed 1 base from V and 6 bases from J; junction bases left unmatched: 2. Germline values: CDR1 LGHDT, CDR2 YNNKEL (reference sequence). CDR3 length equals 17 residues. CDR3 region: CASSQVGTSGGAGELFF. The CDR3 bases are TGTGCCAGCAGCCAAGTAGGGACTAGCGGGGGGGCCGGGGAGCTGTTTTTT.

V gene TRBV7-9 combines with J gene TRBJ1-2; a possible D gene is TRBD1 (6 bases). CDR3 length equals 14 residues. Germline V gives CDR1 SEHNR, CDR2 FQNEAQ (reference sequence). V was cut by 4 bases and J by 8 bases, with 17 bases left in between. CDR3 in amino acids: CASSSDDRTLGYTF. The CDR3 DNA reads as TGTGCCAGCAGCTCAGACGACAGGACCCTAGGCTACACCTTC.

CDR3 in amino acids: CASSQHQGYEQYF. DNA of the CDR3: TGTGCCAGCAGTCAACACCAGGGCTACGAGCAGTACTTC. The chain has TRBV6-1 and TRBJ2-7; D might be TRBD1 (5 bases). Trimming removed 5 bases from V and 3 bases from J, with 11 bases in between. This CDR3 has 13 residues. Germline CDR1 and CDR2: MNHNS and SASEGT.

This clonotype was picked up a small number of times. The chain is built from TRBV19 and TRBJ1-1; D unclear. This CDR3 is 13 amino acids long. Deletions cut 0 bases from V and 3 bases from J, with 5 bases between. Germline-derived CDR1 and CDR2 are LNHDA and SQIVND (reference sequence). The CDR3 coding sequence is TGTGCCAGTAGTATAGATTGGGACACTGAAGCTTTCTTT. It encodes CASSIDWDTEAFF.

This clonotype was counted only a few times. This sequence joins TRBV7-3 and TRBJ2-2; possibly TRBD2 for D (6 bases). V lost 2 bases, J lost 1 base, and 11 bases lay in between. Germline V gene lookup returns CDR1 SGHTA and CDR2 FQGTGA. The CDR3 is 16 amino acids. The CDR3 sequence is CASSLGLGGNTGELFF. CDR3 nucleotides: TGTGCCAGCAGCTTAGGGCTGGGGGGGAACACCGGGGAGCTGTTTTTT.

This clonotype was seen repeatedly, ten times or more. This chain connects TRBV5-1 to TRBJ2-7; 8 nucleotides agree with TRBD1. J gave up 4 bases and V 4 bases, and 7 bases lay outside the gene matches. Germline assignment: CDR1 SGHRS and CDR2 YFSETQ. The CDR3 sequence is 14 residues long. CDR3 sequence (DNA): TGCGCCAGCAGCCCAGGGGACAGGACGTACGAGCAGTACTTC. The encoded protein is CASSPGDRTYEQYF.

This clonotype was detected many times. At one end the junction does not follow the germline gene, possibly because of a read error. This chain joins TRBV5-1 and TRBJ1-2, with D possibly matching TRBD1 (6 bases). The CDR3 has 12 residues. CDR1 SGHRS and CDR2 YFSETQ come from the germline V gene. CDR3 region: CASSLRGDGYTF. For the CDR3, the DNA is TGTGCCAGCAGCTTGAGGGGGGATGGCTACACCTTC.

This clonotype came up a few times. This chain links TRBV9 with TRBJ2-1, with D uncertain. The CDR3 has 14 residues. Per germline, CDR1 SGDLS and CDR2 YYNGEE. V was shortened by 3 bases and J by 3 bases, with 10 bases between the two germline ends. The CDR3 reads CASSAGPLYNEQFF. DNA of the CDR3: TGTGCCAGCAGCGCCGGGCCCCTCTACAATGAGCAGTTCTTC. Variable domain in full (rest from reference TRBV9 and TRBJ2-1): DSGVTQTPKHLITATGQRVTLRCSPRSGDLSVYWYQQSLDQGLQFLIQYYNGEERAKGNILERFSAQQFPDLHSELNLSSLELGDSALYFCASSAGPLYNEQFFGPGTRLTVL.

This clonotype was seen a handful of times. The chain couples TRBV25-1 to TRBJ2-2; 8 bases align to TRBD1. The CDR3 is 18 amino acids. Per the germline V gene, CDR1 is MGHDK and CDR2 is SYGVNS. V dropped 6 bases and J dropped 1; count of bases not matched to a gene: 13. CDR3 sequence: CASSAIRGQTLNTGELFF. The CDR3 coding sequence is TGTGCCAGCAGCGCCATCAGGGGGCAGACCCTGAACACCGGGGAGCTGTTTTTT. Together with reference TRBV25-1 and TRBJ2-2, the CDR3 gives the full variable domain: EADIYQTPRYLVIGTGKKITLECSQTMGHDKMYWYQQDPGMELHLIHYSYGVNSTEKGDLSSESTVSRIRTEHFPLTLESARPSHTSQYLCASSAIRGQTLNTGELFFGEGSRLTVL.

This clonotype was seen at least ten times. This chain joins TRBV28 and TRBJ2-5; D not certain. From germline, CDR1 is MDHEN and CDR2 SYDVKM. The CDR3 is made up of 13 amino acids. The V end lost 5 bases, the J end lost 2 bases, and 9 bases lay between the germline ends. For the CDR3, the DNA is TGTGCCAGCAGTCCCCAGCCACAAGAGACCCAGTACTTC. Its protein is CASSPQPQETQYF. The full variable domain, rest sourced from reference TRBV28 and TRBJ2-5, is DVKVTQSSRYLVKRTGEKVFLECVQDMDHENMFWYRQDPGLGLRLIYFSYDVKMKEKGDIPEGYSVSREKKERFSLILESASTNQTSMYLCASSPQPQETQYFGPGTRLLVL.

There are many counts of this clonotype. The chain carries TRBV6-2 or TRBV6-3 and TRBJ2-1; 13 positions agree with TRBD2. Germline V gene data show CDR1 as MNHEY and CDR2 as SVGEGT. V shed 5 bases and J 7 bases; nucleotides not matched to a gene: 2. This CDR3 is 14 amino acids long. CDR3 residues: CASSELAGGNEQFF. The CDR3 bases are TGTGCCAGCAGTGAACTAGCGGGGGGGAATGAGCAGTTCTTC.

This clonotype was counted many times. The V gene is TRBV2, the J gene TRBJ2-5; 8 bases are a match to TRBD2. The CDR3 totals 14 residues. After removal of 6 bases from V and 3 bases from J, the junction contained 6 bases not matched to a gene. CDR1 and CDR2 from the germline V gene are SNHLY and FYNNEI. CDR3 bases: TGTGCCAGCAGAACTGGGGGACTAGAAGAGACCCAGTACTTC. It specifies CASRTGGLEETQYF. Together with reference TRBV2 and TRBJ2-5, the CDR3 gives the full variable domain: EPEVTQTPSHQVTQMGQEVILRCVPISNHLYFYWYRQILGQKVEFLVSFYNNEISEKSEIFDDQFSVERPDGSNFTLKIRSTKLEDSAMYFCASRTGGLEETQYFGPGTRLLVL.

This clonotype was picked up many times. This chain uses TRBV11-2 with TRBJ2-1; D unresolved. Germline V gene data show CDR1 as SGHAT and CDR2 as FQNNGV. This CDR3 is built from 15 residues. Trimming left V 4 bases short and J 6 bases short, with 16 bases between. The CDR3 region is CASSSQIGLPNEQFF. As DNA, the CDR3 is TGTGCCAGCAGCTCCCAAATCGGCCTTCCCAATGAGCAGTTCTTC.

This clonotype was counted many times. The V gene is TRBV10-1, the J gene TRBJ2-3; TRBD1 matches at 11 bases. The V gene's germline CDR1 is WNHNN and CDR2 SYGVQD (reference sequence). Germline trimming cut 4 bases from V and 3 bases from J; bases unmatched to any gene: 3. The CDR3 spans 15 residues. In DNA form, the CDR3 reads TGCGCCAGCAGTGCCGGGACAGGGGGGACAGATACGCAGTATTTT. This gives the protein CASSAGTGGTDTQYF.

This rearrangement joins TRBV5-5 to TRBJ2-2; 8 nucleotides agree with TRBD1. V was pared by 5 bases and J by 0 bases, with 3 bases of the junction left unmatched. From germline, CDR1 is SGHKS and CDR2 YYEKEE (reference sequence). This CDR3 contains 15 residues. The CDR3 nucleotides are TGTGCCAGCAGAACAGGGGGGCCGAACACCGGGGAGCTGTTTTTT. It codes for CASRTGGPNTGELFF.

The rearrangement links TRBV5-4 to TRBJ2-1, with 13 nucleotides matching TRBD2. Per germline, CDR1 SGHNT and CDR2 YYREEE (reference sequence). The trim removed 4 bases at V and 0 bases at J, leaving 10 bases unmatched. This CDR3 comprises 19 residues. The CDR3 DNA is TGTGCCAGCAGCCCTCCGGGACTAGCGGGGAGGAGCTCCTACAATGAGCAGTTCTTC. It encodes CASSPPGLAGRSSYNEQFF. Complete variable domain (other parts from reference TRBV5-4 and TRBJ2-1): ETGVTQSPTHLIKTRGQQVTLRCSSQSGHNTVSWYQQALGQGPQFIFQYYREEENGRGNFPPRFSGLQFPNYSSELNVNALELDDSALYLCASSPPGLAGRSSYNEQFFGPGTRLTVL.

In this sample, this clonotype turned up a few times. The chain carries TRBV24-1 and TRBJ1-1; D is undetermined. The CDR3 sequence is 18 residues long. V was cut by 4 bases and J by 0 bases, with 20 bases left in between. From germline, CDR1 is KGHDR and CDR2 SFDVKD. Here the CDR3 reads CATSDPSEDGHMNTEAFF. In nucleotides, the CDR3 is TGTGCCACCAGTGACCCTTCCGAGGATGGCCACATGAACACTGAAGCTTTCTTT.

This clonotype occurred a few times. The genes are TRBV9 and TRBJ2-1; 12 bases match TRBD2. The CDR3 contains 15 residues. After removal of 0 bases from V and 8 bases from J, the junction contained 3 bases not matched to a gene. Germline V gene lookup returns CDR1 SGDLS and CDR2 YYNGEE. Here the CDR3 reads CASSVATSGRYEQFF. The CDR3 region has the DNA TGTGCCAGCAGCGTAGCTACTAGCGGGAGGTATGAGCAGTTCTTC.

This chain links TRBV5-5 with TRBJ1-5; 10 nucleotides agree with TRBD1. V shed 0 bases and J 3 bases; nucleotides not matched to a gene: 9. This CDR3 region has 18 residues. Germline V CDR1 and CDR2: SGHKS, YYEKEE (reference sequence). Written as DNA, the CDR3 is TGTGCCAGCAGCTTGGAACGGCCGGGACAGGGGAACAATCAGCCCCAGCATTTT. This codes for CASSLERPGQGNNQPQHF.

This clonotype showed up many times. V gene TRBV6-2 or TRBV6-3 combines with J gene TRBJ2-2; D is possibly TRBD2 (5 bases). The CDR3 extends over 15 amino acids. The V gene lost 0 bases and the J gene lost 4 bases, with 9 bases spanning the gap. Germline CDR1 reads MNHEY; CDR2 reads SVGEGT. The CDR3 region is CASSYSVGVTGELFF. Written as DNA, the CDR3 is TGTGCCAGCAGTTACTCGGTCGGGGTCACCGGGGAGCTGTTTTTT.

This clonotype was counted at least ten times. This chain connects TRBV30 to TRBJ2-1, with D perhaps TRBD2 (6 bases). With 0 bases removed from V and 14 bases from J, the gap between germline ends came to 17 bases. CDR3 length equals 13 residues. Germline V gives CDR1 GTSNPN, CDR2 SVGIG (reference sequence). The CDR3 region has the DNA TGTGCCTGGAGTGTACAGGAGGGCGCGGGTGAGTTCTTC. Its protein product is CAWSVQEGAGEFF. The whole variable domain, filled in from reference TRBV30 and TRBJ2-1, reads SQTIHQWPATLVQPVGSPLSLECTVEGTSNPNLYWYRQAAGRGLQLLFYSVGIGQISSEVPQNLSASRPQDRQFILSSKKLLLSDSGFYLCAWSVQEGAGEFFGPGTRLTVL.

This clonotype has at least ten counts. DNA for the CDR3: TGCGCCAGCAGCCCAAAGGGGGCGGATCAGCCCCAGCATTTT. Translated, it gives CASSPKGADQPQHF. The rearrangement links TRBV5-1 to TRBJ1-5; the match to TRBD1 covers 7 bases. V lost 4 bases to trimming and J lost 5 bases; unmatched junction nucleotides: 6. Per the germline V gene, CDR1 is SGHRS and CDR2 is YFSETQ. This CDR3 contains 14 residues.

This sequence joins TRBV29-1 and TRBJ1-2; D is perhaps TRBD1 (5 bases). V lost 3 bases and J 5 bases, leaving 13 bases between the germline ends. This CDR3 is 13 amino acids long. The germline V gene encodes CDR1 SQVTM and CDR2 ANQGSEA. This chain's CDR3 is CSVEPGDSYGYTF. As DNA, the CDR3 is TGCAGCGTTGAGCCGGGGGATTCATATGGCTACACCTTC.

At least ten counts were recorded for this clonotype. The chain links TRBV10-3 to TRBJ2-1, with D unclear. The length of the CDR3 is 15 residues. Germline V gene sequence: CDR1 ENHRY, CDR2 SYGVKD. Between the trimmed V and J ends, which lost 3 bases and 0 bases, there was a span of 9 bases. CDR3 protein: CAISDGASSYNEQFF. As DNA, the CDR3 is TGTGCCATCAGTGACGGCGCCAGCTCCTACAATGAGCAGTTCTTC.

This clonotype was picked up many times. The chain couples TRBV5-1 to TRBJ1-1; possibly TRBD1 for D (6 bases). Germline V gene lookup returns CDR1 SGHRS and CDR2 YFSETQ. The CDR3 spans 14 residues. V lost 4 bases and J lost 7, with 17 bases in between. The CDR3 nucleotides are TGCGCCAGCAGCGAGCCCGGGGCAGGGGTTGAAGCTTTCTTT. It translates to CASSEPGAGVEAFF.

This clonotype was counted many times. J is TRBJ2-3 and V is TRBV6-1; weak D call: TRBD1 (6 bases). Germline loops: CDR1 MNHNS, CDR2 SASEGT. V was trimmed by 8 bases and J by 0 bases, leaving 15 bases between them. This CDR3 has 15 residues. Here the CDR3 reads CASYPRTVSTDTQYF. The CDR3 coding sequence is TGTGCCAGCTACCCCCGGACAGTTAGCACAGATACGCAGTATTTT.